What follows is one T cell receptor (beta chain) and its context. Its antigen is unknown. PCR was performed using 60 Vbeta and 13 Jbeta primers. Clones were sequenced by immunoSEQ multiplex PCR, and TCRdb holds only the in-frame ones, with some missing. The sample has approximately 140,000 clones, 77% seen once; the top ten hold about 1.7%. V lost 5 bases to trimming and J lost 4 bases, with 11 bases between them. The CDR3 is made up of 13 amino acids. The germline V gene encodes CDR1 LNHDA and CDR2 SQIVND (reference sequence). The sample comes from a study of cytomegalovirus exposure and HLA in healthy donors. Broader study findings: Later analysis placed DRB1 highest and HLA-C lowest in TCR association rates, which differed by HLA locus.

Sequencing was performed on PBMCs. The chain carries TRBV19 and TRBJ1-2; tentative D call: TRBD1 (5 bases). The clonotype was recovered from a female donor in good health and CMV-seronegative. The CDR3 nucleotides read TGTGCCAGTAGTCTAACAGGCGTCTATGGCTACACCTTC. Its translation is CASSLTGVYGYTF.